This entry lists 5 T cell receptor beta chains sequenced from one sample in a study of shared clonotypes between healthy human individuals. Sequenced by immunoSEQ multiplex PCR; TCRdb stores in-frame clones only, minus some. The table lists fewer than 650,000 clones, 76% of them singletons. The sequenced sample was PBMCs. The source of these receptors is a middle-aged woman in good health. Some clones in this sample may be carry-over from other donors' samples.

This clone was seen only a few times. Other nucleotide sequences from this sample produce the same CDR3. CDR3 sequence (DNA): TGCGCCAGCCGCAGGGACACTGAAGCTTTCTTT. It is translated as CASRRDTEAFF. V gene TRBV10-2 combines with J gene TRBJ1-1, with D possibly being TRBD1 (5 bases). From germline, CDR1 is WSHSY and CDR2 SAAADI. The CDR3 length is 11 residues. The V gene lost 8 bases and the J gene lost 3 bases, with 7 bases spanning the gap.

CDR3 nucleotide sequence: TGTGCCAGCAGTTCACACATCGGACTAGCGGGAGGACGCACCGGGGAGCTGTTTTTT. This gives the protein CASSSHIGLAGGRTGELFF. The chain is built from TRBV27 and TRBJ2-2; 14 bases fit TRBD2. CDR1 MNHEY and CDR2 SMNVEV come from the germline V gene (reference sequence). The CDR3 spans 19 residues. After removal of 4 bases from V and 4 bases from J, the junction contained 11 bases not matched to a gene.

This clone appeared a single time. The chain recombines TRBV4-2 with TRBJ2-7, with 7 bases identical to TRBD2. Germline V gene data show CDR1 as LGHNA and CDR2 as YNFKEQ. CDR3 size: 16 residues. Losses at the gene ends were 2 bases for V and 3 bases for J; bases not matched to a gene: 10. CDR3 loop: CASSQRSGGSFYEQYF. The DNA of the CDR3 is TGTGCCAGCAGCCAAAGGTCTGGCGGGAGCTTCTACGAGCAGTACTTC.

The rearrangement joins TRBV19 to TRBJ1-5; D call uncertain. V lost 3 bases and J lost 3, with 18 bases in between. The germline V gene has CDR1 LNHDA and CDR2 SQIVND (reference sequence). The CDR3 runs to 17 residues. The CDR3 bases are TGTGCCAGTAGTATTCCCCCTATCCGGGTCCCCAATCAGCCCCAGCATTTT. Protein product: CASSIPPIRVPNQPQHF.

The chain uses TRBV29-1 and TRBJ1-1, with D tentatively TRBD1 (6 bases). This CDR3 comprises 14 residues. Trimming took 1 base from V and 3 from J, leaving 12 bases between them. Germline V gene data show CDR1 as SQVTM and CDR2 as ANQGSEA. CDR3 region: CSVEGQRTDTEAFF. In DNA form, the CDR3 reads TGCAGCGTTGAAGGACAGAGGACAGACACTGAAGCTTTCTTT.